The 24 T cell receptor beta chains given below trace back to one sample, sequenced in a study of blood T cell repertoires in COVID-19. The protocol was immunoSEQ multiplex PCR, while the TCRdb copy is restricted to in-frame clones and leaves out a portion. The data hold 200,000 or so clones, with around 86% observed a single time. The sample consisted of peripheral blood. Receptors were obtained from a woman in her 40s with acute or convalescent COVID-19.

The chain carries TRBV5-6 and TRBJ2-5; possibly TRBD1 for D (6 bases). Germline V gives CDR1 SGHDT, CDR2 YYEEEE. The CDR3 runs to 16 residues. The V end lost 2 bases, the J end lost 4 bases, and 18 bases lay between the germline ends. The CDR3: CASSLPGTGSAETQYF. The CDR3 DNA reads TGTGCCAGCAGCTTACCCGGCACAGGGTCGGCAGAGACCCAGTACTTC.

The gene calls are TRBV5-6 and TRBJ2-3; tentative D call: TRBD2 (6 bases). Between the trimmed V and J ends, which lost 4 bases and 0 bases, there was a span of 9 bases. This CDR3 comprises 14 residues. The V gene's germline CDR1 is SGHDT and CDR2 YYEEEE. CDR3 region: CASSRRDSTDTQYF. The CDR3 coding sequence is TGTGCCAGCAGCAGGCGGGACAGCACAGATACGCAGTATTTT. The variable domain in full, completed from reference TRBV5-6 and TRBJ2-3, reads DAGVTQSPTHLIKTRGQQVTLRCSPKSGHDTVSWYQQALGQGPQFIFQYYEEEERQRGNFPDRFSGHQFPNYSSELNVNALLLGDSALYLCASSRRDSTDTQYFGPGTRLTVL.

In this sample, this clone turned up once. The chain links TRBV27 to TRBJ2-1, with 9 bases matching TRBD1. Germline V lookup: CDR1 MNHEY, CDR2 SMNVEV (reference sequence). The CDR3 totals 18 residues. The ends lost 3 bases at V and 5 bases at J; junction bases unmatched: 14. The CDR3 sequence: CASSFVLPGTGNDNEQFF. CDR3 nucleotides: TGTGCCAGCAGTTTCGTCCTTCCCGGGACAGGGAACGACAATGAGCAGTTCTTC.

V and J are TRBV11-2 and TRBJ1-1, with D maybe TRBD1 (6 bases). V was pared by 6 bases and J by 4 bases, with 12 bases between. The CDR3 has 13 residues. Germline V gene sequence: CDR1 SGHAT, CDR2 FQNNGV. The CDR3 DNA reads as TGTGCCAGCAGTTCCACAGGGATCACTGAAGCTTTCTTT. It translates to CASSSTGITEAFF.

The chain couples TRBV19 to TRBJ1-2, with 8 bases lining up with TRBD1. This CDR3 has 15 amino acids. V was pared by 6 bases and J by 0 bases, with 6 bases of the junction left unmatched. Germline V gene lookup returns CDR1 LNHDA and CDR2 SQIVND (reference sequence). The CDR3 nucleotides are TGTGCCAGTAGACTCCAACAGGGGGCTAACTATGGCTACACCTTC. Its translation: CASRLQQGANYGYTF.

This clone showed up just once. The V and J genes are TRBV15 and TRBJ2-3; 9 bases map to TRBD2. The germline V gene encodes CDR1 LNHNV and CDR2 YYDKDF (reference sequence). This CDR3 has 18 amino acids. V lost 1 base and J lost 0; bases outside the gene matches: 8. The CDR3 reads CATSRGERGVSSTDTQYF. For the CDR3, the DNA is TGTGCCACCAGCAGAGGGGAGCGGGGGGTATCTAGCACAGATACGCAGTATTTT.

The chain couples TRBV4-1 to TRBJ1-2, with a tentative D call TRBD1 (5 bases). CDR1 is MGHRA and CDR2 is YSYEKL in the germline V gene. Trimming took off 2 bases at V and 2 bases at J, with 15 bases between the two ends. The CDR3 consists of 16 residues. The CDR3 sequence: CASSQPGRQNNYGYTF. In nucleotides, the CDR3 is TGCGCCAGCAGCCAACCAGGGCGGCAGAACAACTATGGCTACACCTTC.

The V call is TRBV3-1 (or the pseudogene TRBV3-2), the J call TRBJ1-2, with 10 bases identical to TRBD1. With V trimmed by 6 bases and J by 6 bases, 7 bases remained unmatched. In germline, CDR1 is LGHDT, CDR2 YNNKEL (reference sequence). CDR3 length: 14 residues. CDR3 bases: TGTGCCAGCAGGAATCGGGACAGGGGAGATGGCTACACCTTC. This gives the protein CASRNRDRGDGYTF.

The chain's CDR3 is CASSLGGTGHLRGALHF. The CDR3 nucleotides read TGTGCCAGCAGTTTGGGGGGGACAGGCCACCTCCGAGGGGCCCTCCACTTT. This chain joins TRBV28 and TRBJ1-6; TRBD1 matches at 8 bases. V was pared by 3 bases and J by 14 bases, with 18 bases of the junction left unmatched. CDR1 is MDHEN and CDR2 is SYDVKM in the germline V gene. The CDR3 is 17 amino acids.

This clone was detected once. V gene TRBV30 combines with J gene TRBJ1-3; TRBD1 is a possible D gene (5 bases). Trimming removed 2 bases from V and 4 bases from J, with 12 bases in between. CDR1 is GTSNPN and CDR2 is SVGIG in the germline V gene (reference sequence). The CDR3 is 14 amino acids. In DNA, the CDR3 is TGTGCCTGGAGTAGACAGAATATCGGAAACACCATATATTTT. Translating gives CAWSRQNIGNTIYF.

This clone was seen a handful of times. The chain combines TRBV5-1 with TRBJ2-1, with D hard to call. The CDR3 is 13 amino acids. Deletions cut 5 bases from V and 6 bases from J, with 12 bases between. CDR1 is SGHRS and CDR2 is YFSETQ in the germline V gene. This CDR3 is CASRIQASNEQFF. The CDR3 bases are TGCGCCAGCAGGATTCAGGCGAGCAATGAGCAGTTCTTC.

The chain couples TRBV28 to TRBJ2-7; 8 bases are shared with TRBD2. The germline V gene encodes CDR1 MDHEN and CDR2 SYDVKM. Unmatched junction bases numbered 7, after V lost 3 bases and J lost 3 bases. This CDR3 spans 15 amino acids. The DNA for the CDR3 is TGTGCCAGCAGTTTTCCCGGGACTAGAGGCTACGAGCAGTACTTC. Amino acids: CASSFPGTRGYEQYF.

The V and J genes are TRBV7-3 and TRBJ1-6; TRBD1 is a possible D gene (6 bases). The CDR3 length is 15 residues. The germline V gene encodes CDR1 SGHTA and CDR2 FQGTGA. The ends were cut back, 4 bases at V and 10 bases at J, with 17 bases in the middle. In DNA, the CDR3 is TGTGCCAGCAGCTCCCGAGGGCAGGGGAGCTCACCCCTCCACTTT. This gives the protein CASSSRGQGSSPLHF.

A few counts support this clone. This sequence joins TRBV19 and TRBJ1-2; 8 nucleotides match TRBD1. The V segment lost 3 bases and the J segment 5 bases; nucleotides outside the gene matches: 2. The germline V gene encodes CDR1 LNHDA and CDR2 SQIVND (reference sequence). The CDR3 runs 13 residues. The DNA for the CDR3 is TGTGCCAGTAGTATGGACAGGGTTTATGGCTACACCTTC. Translated: CASSMDRVYGYTF.

This clone was detected once. This chain joins TRBV28 and TRBJ2-3, with D possibly matching TRBD1 (6 bases). Germline V gene sequence: CDR1 MDHEN, CDR2 SYDVKM. Trimming cost V 3 bases and J 2 bases, with 12 bases left between them. The CDR3 covers 15 residues. The CDR3 is CASSFQGQFTDTQYF. CDR3 DNA: TGTGCCAGCAGTTTCCAGGGGCAGTTCACAGATACGCAGTATTTT.

The V call is TRBV2, the J call TRBJ2-2, with 11 positions matching TRBD2. V was clipped by 5 bases and J by 6 bases; unmatched bases: 5. This CDR3 has 15 residues. Germline loops: CDR1 SNHLY, CDR2 FYNNEI. This CDR3 is CASSRLAGNAGELFF. The CDR3 DNA reads TGTGCCAGCAGTCGACTAGCGGGAAACGCCGGGGAGCTGTTTTTT.

The CDR3 coding sequence is TGTGCCAGCAGCTTGACTAGCGGGGGGTTGACCCAGTACTTC. It encodes CASSLTSGGLTQYF. V and J are TRBV5-5 and TRBJ2-5; 12 bases align to TRBD2. Losses at the gene ends were 1 base for V and 7 bases for J; bases not matched to a gene: 2. Germline values: CDR1 SGHKS, CDR2 YYEKEE (reference sequence). This CDR3 has 14 amino acids.

The chain joins TRBV19 to TRBJ2-7, with 7 bases that match TRBD1. Germline trimming cut 7 bases from V and 3 bases from J; bases unmatched to any gene: 9. Germline lookup yields CDR1 LNHDA and CDR2 SQIVND (reference sequence). This CDR3 is built from 14 residues. CDR3 DNA sequence: TGTGCCAGTAAAGTTTCGGGACAGAACTACGAGCAGTACTTC. Its translation is CASKVSGQNYEQYF.

This clone was detected a few times. V and J are TRBV5-1 and TRBJ1-4, with TRBD1 matching 7 bases. Germline V gives CDR1 SGHRS, CDR2 YFSETQ. This CDR3 is built from 16 residues. V shed 4 bases and J 5 bases; nucleotides not matched to a gene: 11. CDR3 sequence (DNA): TGCGCCAGCAGCGAATCCCCGGGACAGAGGAATGAAAAACTGTTTTTT. Its translation is CASSESPGQRNEKLFF. Full variable domain (missing parts from reference TRBV5-1 and TRBJ1-4): KAGVTQTPRYLIKTRGQQVTLSCSPISGHRSVSWYQQTPGQGLQFLFEYFSETQRNKGNFPGRFSGRQFSNSRSEMNVSTLELGDSALYLCASSESPGQRNEKLFFGSGTQLSVL.

This chain connects TRBV27 to TRBJ2-7, with a possible D match to TRBD2 (5 bases). CDR3 length: 15 amino acids. V shed 4 bases and J shed 4 bases, with 17 bases lying between them. The germline CDR1 and CDR2 sequences are MNHEY and SMNVEV (reference sequence). CDR3 sequence: CASSYRAALRYEQYF. CDR3 nucleotide sequence: TGTGCCAGCAGTTATCGAGCGGCTCTTAGGTACGAGCAGTACTTC.

The chain employs TRBV6-5 and TRBJ2-7, with 8 bases aligning to TRBD2. Germline CDR1 MNHEY, CDR2 SVGAGI. Trimming cost V 8 bases and J 3 bases; bases outside gene matches: 12. CDR3 size: 15 residues. In DNA, the CDR3 is TGTGCCAGCTCCCGGGGGCGGGGGGTCTACTACGAGCAGTACTTC. This translates into CASSRGRGVYYEQYF.

Of note for this clone: This sample also contains other DNA sequences that code for the same CDR3. The chain employs TRBV12-3 or TRBV12-4 and TRBJ2-7, with D tentatively TRBD1 (5 bases). The CDR3 spans 12 residues. Trimming left V 2 bases short and J 3 bases short, with 5 bases between. For the CDR3, the DNA is TGTGCCAGCAGTTTACAGGGCTACGAGCAGTACTTC. It encodes CASSLQGYEQYF.

The chain is built from TRBV19 and TRBJ2-7; 9 bases line up with TRBD1. The CDR3 consists of 16 residues. CDR1 LNHDA and CDR2 SQIVND come from the germline V gene (reference sequence). V lost 4 bases to trimming and J lost 6 bases; unmatched junction nucleotides: 13. The CDR3: CASSTLTGTGPSEQYF. In DNA, the CDR3 is TGTGCCAGTAGTACCCTGACCGGGACAGGGCCTAGCGAGCAGTACTTC.

J is TRBJ2-2 and V is TRBV7-3; 9 bases match TRBD1. CDR1 and CDR2 (germline): SGHTA, FQGTGA. The CDR3 extends over 14 amino acids. With V trimmed by 7 bases and J by 3 bases, 3 bases remained unmatched. CDR3 coding DNA: TGTGCCAGCAAACAGGGGGCGCACACCGGGGAGCTGTTTTTT. It is translated as CASKQGAHTGELFF.